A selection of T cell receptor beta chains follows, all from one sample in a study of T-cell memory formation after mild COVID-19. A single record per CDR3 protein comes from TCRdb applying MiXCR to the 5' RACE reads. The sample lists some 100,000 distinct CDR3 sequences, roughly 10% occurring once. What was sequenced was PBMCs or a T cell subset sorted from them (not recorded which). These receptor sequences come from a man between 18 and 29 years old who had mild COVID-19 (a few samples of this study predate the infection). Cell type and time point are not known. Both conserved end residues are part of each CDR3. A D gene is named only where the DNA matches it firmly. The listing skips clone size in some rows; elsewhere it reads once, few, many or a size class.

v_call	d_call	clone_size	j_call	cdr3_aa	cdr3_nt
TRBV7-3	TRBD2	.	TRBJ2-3	CASIFSGGAGDTQYF	TGTGCCAGCATCTTTAGCGGGGGGGCCGGTGATACGCAGTATTTT
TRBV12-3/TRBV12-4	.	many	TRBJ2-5	CASSLKGETQYF	TGTGCCAGCAGTTTGAAGGGAGAGACCCAGTACTTC
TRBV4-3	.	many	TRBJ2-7	CASSLRQTTLGSYEQYF	TGCGCCAGCAGCCTACGCCAGACAACCCTGGGCTCCTACGAGCAGTACTTC
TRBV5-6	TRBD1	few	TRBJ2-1	CASSLPPGQGIHNEQFF	TGTGCCAGCAGCTTGCCCCCCGGACAGGGTATACACAATGAGCAGTTCTTC
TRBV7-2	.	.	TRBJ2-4	CASSLMWVGRDIQYF	TGTGCCAGCAGCTTAATGTGGGTTGGGCGGGACATTCAGTACTTC
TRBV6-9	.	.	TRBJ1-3	CASSYLGRVGKPPNTIYF	TGTGCCAGCAGTTATCTCGGAAGGGTTGGAAAACCCCCAAACACCATATATTTT
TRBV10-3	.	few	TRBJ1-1	CAGRERHDRVEAFF	TGTGCCGGCCGGGAGCGTCACGATCGAGTTGAAGCTTTCTTT
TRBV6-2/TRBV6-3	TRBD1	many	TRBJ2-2	CASRTPLRGGDTGELFF	TGTGCCAGCAGAACCCCCCTTCGAGGGGGCGACACCGGGGAGCTGTTTTTT
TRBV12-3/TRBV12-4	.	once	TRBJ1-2	CASSQAPLSYGYTF	TGTGCCAGCAGCCAAGCCCCCCTTAGCTATGGCTACACCTTC
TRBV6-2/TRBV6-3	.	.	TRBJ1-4	CASSRVLLSTNEKLFF	TGTGCCAGCAGTCGGGTTCTCCTTTCAACTAATGAAAAACTGTTTTTT
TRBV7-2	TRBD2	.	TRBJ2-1	CASSLGGLDGQFF	TGTGCCAGCAGCTTGGGGGGGTTGGACGGGCAGTTCTTC
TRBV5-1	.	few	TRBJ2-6	CASAKGSGANVLTF	TGCGCCAGCGCCAAAGGGTCTGGGGCCAACGTCCTGACTTTC
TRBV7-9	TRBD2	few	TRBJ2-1	CASDQSGGFGNEQFF	TGTGCCAGCGACCAAAGCGGGGGGTTTGGTAATGAGCAGTTCTTC
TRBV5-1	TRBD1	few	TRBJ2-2	CASSFDRGTGELFF	TGCGCCAGCAGCTTTGACAGGGGCACCGGGGAGCTGTTTTTT
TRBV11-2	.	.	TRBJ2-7	CASSLGGLSEQYF	TGTGCCAGCAGCTTAGGGGGACTCTCCGAGCAGTACTTC
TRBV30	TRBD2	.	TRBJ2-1	CASKAGASSYNEQFF	TGTGCCTCGAAAGCGGGGGCAAGCTCCTACAATGAGCAGTTCTTC
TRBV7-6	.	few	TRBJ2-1	CASSWTGGEQFF	TGTGCCAGCAGCTGGACTGGAGGTGAGCAGTTCTTC
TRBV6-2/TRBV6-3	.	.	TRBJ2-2	CASSRSGRTGELFF	TGTGCCAGCAGCCGCTCGGGGCGAACCGGGGAGCTGTTTTTT
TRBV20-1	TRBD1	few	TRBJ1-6	CSAWTGAESSPLHF	TGCAGTGCGTGGACAGGGGCCGAGAGTTCACCCCTCCACTTT
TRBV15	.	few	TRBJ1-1	CATSEQVDEAFF	TGTGCCACCAGCGAGCAGGTAGACGAAGCTTTCTTT
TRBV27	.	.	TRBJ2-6	CASSHSGANVLTF	TGTGCCAGCAGCCACTCTGGGGCCAACGTCCTGACTTTC
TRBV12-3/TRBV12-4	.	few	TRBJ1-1	CASSSDTGRAEAFF	TGTGCCAGCAGTTCGGACACAGGAAGGGCTGAAGCTTTCTTT